A selection of T cell receptor beta chains follows, all from one sample in a study of blood T cell repertoires in COVID-19. Assay used: immunoSEQ multiplex PCR; TCRdb lists only in-frame clones, some missing. The sample includes fewer than 35,000 clones, about 92% of them seen just once. The specimen sequenced was peripheral blood. The source of these receptors is a man aged 70 or older with active or convalescent COVID-19. Both conserved end residues are part of each CDR3. D genes are given only for firm matches. Clone size is not always given. Where it is, it says once, few, many or a class for expanded clones.

clone size,CDR3 length,V gene,D gene,J gene,CDR3 DNA,CDR3 protein
once,19,TRBV7-2,TRBD1,TRBJ2-2,TGTGCCAGCAGCCCTGGACAGGGGAGATGGAAGGGGAACACCGGGGAGCTGTTTTTT,CASSPGQGRWKGNTGELFF
NA,15,TRBV5-5,TRBD1,TRBJ2-3,TGTGCCAGCAGCTTGAGACAGGGAAGCACAGATACGCAGTATTTT,CASSLRQGSTDTQYF
NA,16,TRBV3-1/TRBV3-2,TRBD1,TRBJ1-5,TGTGCCAGCAGCCCTGCCGGGACAGGGGCTAATCAGCCCCAGCATTTT,CASSPAGTGANQPQHF
NA,16,TRBV9,TRBD1,TRBJ2-3,TGTGCCAGCAGCGTAGGAGGACAGGTTAGCACAGATACGCAGTATTTT,CASSVGGQVSTDTQYF
NA,14,TRBV21-1,NA,TRBJ2-2,TGTGCCAGCCCCCAGGAGGGGAACACCGGGGAGCTGTTTTTT,CASPQEGNTGELFF
NA,18,TRBV6-1,TRBD2,TRBJ2-6,TGTGCCAGCAGTGAACTAGCGGGAGGTCTCTCTGGGGCCAACGTCCTGACTTTC,CASSELAGGLSGANVLTF
NA,16,TRBV7-2,TRBD2,TRBJ2-5,TGTGCCAGCAGCCCAAGACAGCGGGGGGGCGGTGAGACCCAGTACTTC,CASSPRQRGGGETQYF
NA,15,TRBV19,TRBD1,TRBJ2-2,TGTGCCAGTACCGTCGGGGCAGGGGGCACCGGGGAGCTGTTTTTT,CASTVGAGGTGELFF
NA,17,TRBV7-2,TRBD1,TRBJ2-5,TGTGCCAGCAGCTTAAGTGTCGGGACAGGGGGACGAGAGACCCAGTACTTC,CASSLSVGTGGRETQYF
NA,16,TRBV5-1,TRBD2,TRBJ2-1,TGCGCCAGCAGCTCTCCCGTGACTAGCGGGCTCAATGAGCAGTTCTTC,CASSSPVTSGLNEQFF
NA,14,TRBV5-8,NA,TRBJ1-5,TGTGCCAGCAGCTACCCCACACAAAATCAGCCCCAGCATTTT,CASSYPTQNQPQHF
once,15,TRBV28,TRBD1,TRBJ2-1,TGTGCCAGCAGTGGTTACGGGACAGGGTACAATGAGCAGTTCTTC,CASSGYGTGYNEQFF
once,16,TRBV7-2,TRBD1,TRBJ2-7,TGTGCCAGCAGCCGTCGGGGGGACAGGGACTCCTACGAGCAGTACTTC,CASSRRGDRDSYEQYF
few,17,TRBV7-8,TRBD1,TRBJ1-5,TGTGCCAGCAGCGGGACCCGGGACAGCCATAGCAATCAGCCCCAGCATTTT,CASSGTRDSHSNQPQHF
NA,15,TRBV21-1,NA,TRBJ1-1,TGTGCCAGCACCTCAAATCAGGGAGGGAACACTGAAGCTTTCTTT,CASTSNQGGNTEAFF
NA,16,TRBV3-1/TRBV3-2,TRBD2,TRBJ2-1,TGTGCCAGCAGCCAGGTCGCGCTAGCGGACTACAATGAGCAGTTCTTC,CASSQVALADYNEQFF
NA,15,TRBV3-1/TRBV3-2,NA,TRBJ2-2,TGTGCCAGCAGCCCATACTCGGGGAACACCGGGGAGCTGTTTTTT,CASSPYSGNTGELFF
once,13,TRBV3-1/TRBV3-2,NA,TRBJ2-5,TGTGCCAGCAGCAAGCAGGGGTCAGAGACCCAGTACTTC,CASSKQGSETQYF
NA,15,TRBV5-1,TRBD1,TRBJ2-2,TGCGCCAGCAGGTCCGGGACAGGGAACACCGGGGAGCTGTTTTTT,CASRSGTGNTGELFF
NA,18,TRBV4-3,TRBD2,TRBJ2-3,TGCGCCAGCAGCCCCCGGTTGGGGACTAGCGGGGGGCCCTCCACGCAGTATTTT,CASSPRLGTSGGPSTQYF
NA,16,TRBV5-1,TRBD1,TRBJ2-7,TGCGCCAGCAGCTTAAGCACGACAGGGGTAACCTACGAGCAGTACTTC,CASSLSTTGVTYEQYF
NA,16,TRBV5-5,TRBD1,TRBJ1-4,TGTGCCAGCAGCCCCGGGACAGGGTTCACTAATGAAAAACTGTTTTTT,CASSPGTGFTNEKLFF
NA,15,TRBV6-5,NA,TRBJ2-1,TGTGCCAGCAGTTACAGGGGGGGGGAATACAATGAGCAGTTCTTC,CASSYRGGEYNEQFF
NA,16,TRBV7-3,NA,TRBJ2-1,TGTGCCAGCAGCTTAACGAGCGACAGGACCTACAATGAGCAGTTCTTC,CASSLTSDRTYNEQFF
NA,16,TRBV7-9,NA,TRBJ2-5,TGTGCCAGCAGCCCCGGGGGGCGGGAGAACCAAGAGACCCAGTACTTC,CASSPGGRENQETQYF
NA,13,TRBV5-4,NA,TRBJ2-3,TGTGCCAGCAGCCGTCGAGAGGCGGATACGCAGTATTTT,CASSRREADTQYF
NA,16,TRBV7-9,NA,TRBJ2-7,TGTGCCAGCGGCAATCAGGGGCTACGAAGTGAGAACGAGCAGTACTTC,CASGNQGLRSENEQYF
NA,18,TRBV15,TRBD2,TRBJ2-2,TGTGCCACCAGCATTCCCGTCGGACTAGCGGGGGGCACCGGGGAGCTGTTTTTT,CATSIPVGLAGGTGELFF
NA,13,TRBV6-4,NA,TRBJ2-3,TGTGCCAGCAGTGACCAGGGGCGGGATACGCAGTATTTT,CASSDQGRDTQYF
few,16,TRBV19,NA,TRBJ2-4,TGTGCCAGTAGTTTAAAGCCACTCCTAGCCAAAAACATTCAGTACTTC,CASSLKPLLAKNIQYF
NA,15,TRBV15,TRBD1,TRBJ2-3,TGTGCCACCAACCCCAGACAGGGGGCCGCAGATACGCAGTATTTT,CATNPRQGAADTQYF
NA,15,TRBV19,NA,TRBJ1-3,TGTGCCAGTAGTATAGGTGCAGGAAGTGGAAACACCATATATTTT,CASSIGAGSGNTIYF
NA,13,TRBV7-2,NA,TRBJ2-5,TGTGCCAGCAGCTATGGACAGCAAGAGACCCAGTACTTC,CASSYGQQETQYF
NA,12,TRBV5-4,NA,TRBJ2-3,TGTGCCAGCAGCTTATACACAGATACGCAGTATTTT,CASSLYTDTQYF
NA,11,TRBV29-1,TRBD1,TRBJ1-2,TGCAGCGTTACAGGGGGCTATGGCTACACCTTC,CSVTGGYGYTF
NA,17,TRBV7-6,NA,TRBJ2-1,TGTGCCAGCAGCCCGGGATTACTGGGGAGCTCCTACAATGAGCAGTTCTTC,CASSPGLLGSSYNEQFF
NA,17,TRBV4-1,TRBD2,TRBJ2-3,TGCGCCAGCAGCCTAACAAAAACTAGCGATGACACAGATACGCAGTATTTT,CASSLTKTSDDTDTQYF
NA,15,TRBV18,NA,TRBJ1-1,TGTGCCAGCTCACCAAAAGAGACAGCGAACACTGAAGCTTTCTTT,CASSPKETANTEAFF
NA,15,TRBV4-2,NA,TRBJ1-5,TGTGCCAGCAGCCAAGATCTGGCAGGGTATCAGCCCCAGCATTTT,CASSQDLAGYQPQHF
NA,13,TRBV7-3,NA,TRBJ1-5,TGTGCCAGCAGCTTAATGGAGGGTCAGCCCCAGCATTTT,CASSLMEGQPQHF
few,15,TRBV7-2,NA,TRBJ2-1,TGTGCCAGCACCCCCGGGACAAGCTCCTACAATGAGCAGTTCTTC,CASTPGTSSYNEQFF
NA,15,TRBV5-8,NA,TRBJ1-6,TGTGCCAGCAGCCCTGCCTCGGGGGTTTATTCACCCCTCCACTTT,CASSPASGVYSPLHF
NA,15,TRBV7-9,TRBD1,TRBJ1-1,TGTGCCAGCAGCTCCCCTGACAGGGGGGACGCTGAAGCTTTCTTT,CASSSPDRGDAEAFF
NA,13,TRBV12-3/TRBV12-4,NA,TRBJ2-7,TGTGCCAGCAGTTTAGGTCAGAACTACGAGCAGTACTTC,CASSLGQNYEQYF
NA,14,TRBV10-2,TRBD2,TRBJ2-3,TGCGCCAGCTTGGCTAGCGGGAGTGGAGATACGCAGTATTTT,CASLASGSGDTQYF
NA,15,TRBV11-2,TRBD2,TRBJ2-1,TGTGCCAGCAGCTTATACGGGGGGGCCTACAATGAGCAGTTCTTC,CASSLYGGAYNEQFF